A single T cell receptor (beta chain) is shown here with its context. This record belongs to a study of T cell changes during pregnancy in multiple sclerosis. The repertoire was sequenced with immunoSEQ multiplex PCR; TCRdb's copy has only in-frame clones and lacks some. The sample gives about 73,000 clones, 85% to 90% of which show up once; over 7.5% is in the top ten. The TCR comes from a female donor in good health, enrolled as a control in a pregnancy study. The sample in question was peripheral blood, obtained after pregnancy.

The CDR3 sequence: CASSAGLKDEQFF. CDR3 nucleotide sequence: TGTGCCAGCAGCGCCGGACTAAAGGATGAGCAGTTCTTC. J is TRBJ2-1 and V is TRBV2, with D possibly matching TRBD2 (6 bases). Deletions cut 6 bases from V and 8 bases from J, with 14 bases between. This CDR3 is 13 amino acids long. CDR1 is SNHLY and CDR2 is FYNNEI in the germline V gene.